Presented here are 14 T cell receptor beta chains from one specimen sequenced in a study of identical twins. TCRdb independently ran MiXCR on the 5' RACE reads; one entry per CDR3 protein. The sample lists 600,000 to 850,000 distinct CDR3 sequences, 15% to 20% occurring once. Separately, the same data were catalogued under a study of T cells expressing NK-cell markers.

Sequencing was carried out using PBMCs. These receptors were obtained from a woman between 18 and 30 years old in good health.

At least ten counts were recorded for this clonotype. The CDR3 nucleotides are TGCGCCAGCAGCTTCGACCCGACAGATACGCAGTATTTT. The encoded protein is CASSFDPTDTQYF. The V gene is TRBV5-1, the J gene TRBJ2-3; no definite D call. Germline CDR1 SGHRS, CDR2 YFSETQ. CDR3 length equals 13 residues. Trimming removed 2 bases from V and 3 bases from J, with 7 bases in between.

This clonotype turned up a few times. The chain carries TRBV20-1 and TRBJ2-5, with TRBD2 identical over 8 bases. V was clipped by 0 bases and J by 4 bases; unmatched bases: 4. Looked up from germline, CDR1 is DFQATT and CDR2 is SNEGSKA (reference sequence). The length of the CDR3 is 14 residues. The CDR3 DNA reads as TGCAGTGCTAGAGATCGGCTAGCGGGAGAGACCCAGTACTTC. Its protein product is CSARDRLAGETQYF.

This chain links TRBV7-9 with TRBJ2-5; 12 bases map to TRBD2. The CDR3 is 17 residues long. Per the germline V gene, CDR1 is SEHNR and CDR2 is FQNEAQ (reference sequence). V trimming: 6 bases; J trimming: 5 bases; junction bases outside the gene matches: 13. CDR3 nucleotides: TGTGCCAGCAGACCGGGACTAGCGGGCCCCTCCACCGAGACCCAGTACTTC. Translating it yields CASRPGLAGPSTETQYF.

This clonotype was observed a handful of times. V usage is TRBV20-1 and J usage is TRBJ1-1; D ambiguous. Germline V gene sequence: CDR1 DFQATT, CDR2 SNEGSKA (reference sequence). The CDR3 contains 14 residues. Trimming took off 3 bases at V and 1 base at J, with 12 bases between the two ends. The CDR3 region is CSASLALRNTEAFF. In nucleotides, the CDR3 is TGCAGTGCTAGCCTTGCCCTGAGGAACACTGAAGCTTTCTTT.

This clonotype has a handful of counts. The rearrangement uses TRBV6-5 and TRBJ2-1; 12 bases line up with TRBD2. The CDR3 is 14 amino acids. The V gene's germline CDR1 is MNHEY and CDR2 SVGAGI. The V gene end was trimmed by 2 bases and the J gene end by 12 bases; junction bases not matched to a gene: 5. As DNA, the CDR3 is TGTGCCAGCAGTTACCGGCTAGCGGGAGGGGTGCAGTTCTTC. Its translation is CASSYRLAGGVQFF.

In this sample, this clonotype turned up a few times. This CDR3 reads CASRLLWAGGGEQFF. In nucleotides, the CDR3 is TGTGCCAGTCGTCTTCTTTGGGCAGGGGGAGGTGAGCAGTTCTTC. The chain has TRBV27 and TRBJ2-1, with TRBD1 as a possible D gene (7 bases). This CDR3 spans 15 amino acids. V dropped 9 bases and J dropped 9 bases, with 24 bases sitting between them. The germline V gene has CDR1 MNHEY and CDR2 SMNVEV (reference sequence).

This clonotype was observed a few times. This sequence joins TRBV20-1 and TRBJ2-7; D unresolved. CDR3 size: 12 residues. The germline V gene has CDR1 DFQATT and CDR2 SNEGSKA (reference sequence). V lost 4 bases and J 6 bases, leaving 13 bases between the germline ends. This CDR3 reads CSATPTLSEQYF. In DNA form, the CDR3 reads TGCAGTGCTACCCCAACACTGAGCGAGCAGTACTTC.

In this sample, this clonotype turned up a few times. V is TRBV7-2 and J is TRBJ2-5; TRBD2 aligns across 10 bases. CDR1 is SGHTA and CDR2 is FQGNSA in the germline V gene. CDR3 size: 16 residues. Trimming cost V 1 base and J 6 bases; bases outside gene matches: 8. The chain's CDR3 is CASSLVASGSRQTQYF. The CDR3 DNA reads as TGTGCCAGCAGCTTAGTGGCTAGCGGGAGTCGGCAGACCCAGTACTTC.

This clonotype turned up a few times. The genes are TRBV13 and TRBJ2-1; 7 nucleotides align to TRBD2. Germline loops: CDR1 PRHDT, CDR2 FYEKMQ (reference sequence). V dropped 4 bases and J dropped 0; count of bases not matched to a gene: 6. This CDR3 is 16 amino acids long. The CDR3 loop reads CASSSPAGSSYNEQFF. CDR3 nucleotides: TGTGCCAGCAGCTCCCCAGCGGGGAGCTCCTACAATGAGCAGTTCTTC.

This clonotype was picked up a small number of times. This chain uses TRBV4-3 with TRBJ2-6; D call uncertain. Per the germline V gene, CDR1 is LGHNA and CDR2 is YSLEER. The CDR3 has 17 amino acids. V dropped 2 bases and J dropped 1 base, with 12 bases sitting between them. Here the CDR3 DNA reads TGCGCCAGCAGCCAAAGAGTAGTTGGGTCTGGGGCCAACGTCCTGACTTTC. The encoded protein is CASSQRVVGSGANVLTF.

This clonotype was counted a few times. V and J are TRBV6-1 and TRBJ1-2, with D unclear. Germline CDR1 is MNHNS and CDR2 is SASEGT. The CDR3 loop spans 14 amino acids. Trimming stripped 6 bases from V and 0 bases from J, with 11 bases between. CDR3 residues: CASSRSVANYGYTF. CDR3 DNA sequence: TGTGCCAGCAGCCGGAGCGTCGCTAACTATGGCTACACCTTC.

This clonotype was counted a few times. The rearrangement links TRBV11-2 to TRBJ2-3; unclear D gene. Germline V gives CDR1 SGHAT, CDR2 FQNNGV. Trimming removed 1 base at V and 4 bases at J, with 9 bases between. The CDR3 totals 14 residues. This chain's CDR3 is CASSLAPSADTQYF. The CDR3 DNA is TGTGCCAGCAGCTTAGCGCCAAGCGCAGATACGCAGTATTTT.

This clonotype was seen a handful of times. The chain couples TRBV10-3 to TRBJ2-2; possibly TRBD2 for D (5 bases). V lost 3 bases to trimming and J lost 5 bases, with 10 bases between them. Germline V gene lookup returns CDR1 ENHRY and CDR2 SYGVKD. This CDR3 comprises 14 residues. CDR3 bases: TGTGCCATCAGTGACGGGGTCCGGACCGGGGAGCTGTTTTTT. Translated: CAISDGVRTGELFF.

V gene TRBV18 combines with J gene TRBJ2-1; TRBD2 agrees at 7 bases. Germline V gene sequence: CDR1 KGHSH, CDR2 LQKENI. The ends lost 4 bases at V and 0 bases at J; junction bases unmatched: 6. The length of the CDR3 is 16 residues. DNA of the CDR3: TGTGCCAGCTCACTTCACGGGGGGAGCTCCTACAATGAGCAGTTCTTC. Protein product: CASSLHGGSSYNEQFF.